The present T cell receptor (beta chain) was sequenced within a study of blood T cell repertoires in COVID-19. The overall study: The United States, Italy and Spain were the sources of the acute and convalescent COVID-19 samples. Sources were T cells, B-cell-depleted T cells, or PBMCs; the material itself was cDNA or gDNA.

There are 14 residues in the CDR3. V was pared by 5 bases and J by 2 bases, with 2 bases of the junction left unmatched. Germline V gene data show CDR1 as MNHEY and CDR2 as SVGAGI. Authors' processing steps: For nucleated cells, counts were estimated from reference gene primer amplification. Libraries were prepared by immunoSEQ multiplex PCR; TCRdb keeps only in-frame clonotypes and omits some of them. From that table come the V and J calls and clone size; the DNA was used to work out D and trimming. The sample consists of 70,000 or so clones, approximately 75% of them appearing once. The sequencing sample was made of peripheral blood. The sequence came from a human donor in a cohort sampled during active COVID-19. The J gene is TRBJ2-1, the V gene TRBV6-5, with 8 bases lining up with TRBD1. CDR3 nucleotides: TGTGCCAGCAGTAGGGACAGGACCTACAATGAGCAGTTCTTC. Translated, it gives CASSRDRTYNEQFF.